A selection of T cell receptor beta chains follows, all from one sample in a study of breast tumors, draining lymph nodes, adjacent tissues. TCRdb re-analysed the multiplex PCR reads in MiXCR, keeping a single row per CDR3 protein. The sample holds over 200,000 distinct CDR3 sequences, less than 40% seen once. Material: axillary lymph node tissue. The receptors shown here come from a female donor with breast cancer. Some clones in this sample may be carry-over from other donors' samples. Each CDR3 is given with its conserved first and last residue. The D gene is left open where the match is weak. A row's size may be missing; if present it is once, few, many or a size class.

CDR3,DNA,J,V,D,size
CVTRIPQGAEDGYTF,TGTGTCACCAGGATACCGCAGGGGGCGGAGGATGGCTACACCTTC,TRBJ1-2,TRBV24-1,TRBD1,many
CASSLEGAAGNTIYF,TGCGCCAGCAGCTTGGAGGGGGCAGCTGGAAACACCATATATTTT,TRBJ1-3,TRBV5-1,TRBD1,.
CASSLTGGDETQYF,TGTGCCAGCAGCTTAACGGGAGGAGATGAGACCCAGTACTTC,TRBJ2-5,TRBV7-9,TRBD2,.
CASSTRQTTFYGYTF,TGTGCCAGTAGTACTCGACAGACTACTTTCTATGGCTACACCTTC,TRBJ1-2,TRBV19,.,many
CASRRLAGGPSQFF,TGCGCCAGCAGGAGACTAGCGGGGGGGCCGTCGCAGTTCTTC,TRBJ2-1,TRBV5-1,TRBD2,many
CASIGQGWSQETQYF,TGTGCCAGCATAGGACAGGGATGGTCCCAAGAGACCCAGTACTTC,TRBJ2-5,TRBV2,TRBD1,.
CASSLESRVHQPQHF,TGTGCCAGCAGCTTAGAGTCGAGGGTGCATCAGCCCCAGCATTTT,TRBJ1-5,TRBV7-2,.,many
CSARPDRGGVDGYTF,TGCAGTGCTAGACCGGACAGGGGAGGTGTGGATGGCTACACCTTC,TRBJ1-2,TRBV20-1,TRBD1,many
CASSLTGMGETQYF,TGTGCCAGCAGCTTAACAGGGATGGGGGAGACCCAGTACTTC,TRBJ2-5,TRBV11-1,.,many
CASSPGLAGVTQYF,TGTGCCAGCAGCCCTGGACTAGCGGGAGTTACGCAGTATTTT,TRBJ2-3,TRBV7-2,TRBD2,.
CASSLAQTRSYNEQFF,TGTGCCAGCAGCTTGGCCCAGACACGTTCCTACAATGAGCAGTTCTTC,TRBJ2-1,TRBV5-8,.,many
CASSGTGLDTQYF,TGTGCCAGCAGCGGGACAGGGTTAGATACGCAGTATTTT,TRBJ2-3,TRBV7-6,TRBD1,many
CSARDLVASTETQYF,TGCAGTGCTAGAGATTTGGTAGCCAGCACAGAGACCCAGTACTTC,TRBJ2-5,TRBV20-1,.,.
CASSEVGPVVHGYTF,TGTGCCAGCAGTGAAGTTGGTCCGGTGGTCCATGGCTACACCTTC,TRBJ1-2,TRBV2,.,many
CASSAGDRVNNEQYF,TGCGCCAGCAGCGCTGGGGACAGGGTAAACAACGAGCAGTACTTC,TRBJ2-7,TRBV5-1,TRBD1,many
CASSILAGDTQYF,TGTGCCAGTAGTATACTAGCGGGAGATACGCAGTATTTT,TRBJ2-3,TRBV19,TRBD2,many
CASSTHIPGLAGGNEQFF,TGTGCCAGCAGTACTCACATACCGGGACTAGCGGGAGGGAATGAGCAGTTCTTC,TRBJ2-1,TRBV25-1,TRBD2,.
CASSFRTSGRTDTQYF,TGTGCCAGCAGCTTCCGGACTAGCGGTCGCACAGATACGCAGTATTTT,TRBJ2-3,TRBV11-2,TRBD2,many
CASSLEGGPYEQYF,TGCGCCAGCAGCTTGGAGGGAGGGCCTTACGAGCAGTACTTC,TRBJ2-7,TRBV5-1,TRBD2,many
CSGRGGMGEQYF,TGCAGCGGGAGGGGAGGGATGGGGGAGCAGTACTTC,TRBJ2-7,TRBV29-1,TRBD2,many
CASGQLAGVTDTQYF,TGTGCCAGCGGCCAGCTAGCGGGAGTAACAGATACGCAGTATTTT,TRBJ2-3,TRBV9,TRBD2,many
CASSIVRTSGYNEQFF,TGTGCCAGTAGTATAGTTAGGACTAGCGGGTACAATGAGCAGTTCTTC,TRBJ2-1,TRBV19,TRBD2,many
CSASTGWIGSTF,TGCAGTGCTAGTACAGGGTGGATCGGCTCCACCTTC,TRBJ1-2,TRBV20-1,.,many
CASSWGGANNEQFF,TGTGCCAGCAGCTGGGGGGGAGCTAACAATGAGCAGTTCTTC,TRBJ2-1,TRBV5-8,TRBD2,many
CASSRSTGGSYAQYF,TGCGCCAGCAGCCGATCGACTGGCGGGAGTTACGCGCAGTACTTC,TRBJ2-7,TRBV5-1,TRBD2,.
CASSYSGQTETQYF,TGTGCCAGCAGTTACTCCGGACAGACAGAGACCCAGTACTTC,TRBJ2-5,TRBV6-5,.,many
CSARSNPGLAGGRTDTQYF,TGCAGTGCTAGGTCAAATCCGGGACTAGCGGGGGGGAGGACAGATACGCAGTATTTT,TRBJ2-3,TRBV20-1,TRBD2,many
CSAESGRDTQYF,TGCAGTGCAGAGAGCGGACGGGATACGCAGTATTTT,TRBJ2-3,TRBV20-1,.,.
CASSQDRGREQYF,TGTGCCAGCAGCCAGGACAGGGGGAGGGAGCAGTACTTC,TRBJ2-7,TRBV2,TRBD1,many
CSAPDSKFYGYTF,TGCAGTGCTCCTGACAGTAAATTCTATGGCTACACCTTC,TRBJ1-2,TRBV20-1,.,many
CASSLGRGLKNEQFF,TGTGCCAGCAGTTTGGGCAGGGGTTTAAAAAATGAGCAGTTCTTC,TRBJ2-1,TRBV25-1,.,many
CASSQDYSSFTGELFF,TGCGCCAGCAGCCAAGATTACTCTAGCTTCACCGGGGAGCTGTTTTTT,TRBJ2-2,TRBV4-3,.,.
CASRVQGGPNSPLHF,TGTGCCAGTAGGGTCCAGGGGGGGCCTAATTCACCCCTCCACTTT,TRBJ1-6,TRBV19,TRBD1,.
CAISESSSMQGYNEQFF,TGTGCCATCAGTGAGTCCAGTTCTATGCAGGGTTACAATGAGCAGTTCTTC,TRBJ2-1,TRBV10-3,.,.
CASSEQANYGYTF,TGTGCCAGCAGTGAACAGGCGAACTATGGCTACACCTTC,TRBJ1-2,TRBV2,.,many
CASSVGQHLSYEQYF,TGTGCCAGCAGCGTTGGACAGCACCTTTCCTACGAGCAGTACTTC,TRBJ2-7,TRBV7-3,.,many
CASSLRNYGYTF,TGTGCCAGCAGTTTGAGGAACTATGGCTACACCTTC,TRBJ1-2,TRBV28,.,many
CASSGAGANVLTF,TGTGCCAGTTCAGGGGCTGGGGCCAACGTCCTGACTTTC,TRBJ2-6,TRBV19,.,many
CASSLLAVSSHNEQFF,TGTGCCAGCAGCTTACTAGCGGTGAGCTCCCACAATGAGCAGTTCTTC,TRBJ2-1,TRBV5-6,TRBD2,.
CSARDLRTGRDEQFF,TGCAGTGCTAGAGACCTCAGGACAGGGCGGGATGAGCAGTTCTTC,TRBJ2-1,TRBV20-1,TRBD1,many
CAISESSNTGELFF,TGTGCCATCAGTGAGTCGTCTAACACCGGGGAGCTGTTTTTT,TRBJ2-2,TRBV10-3,.,many
CASSLPGHRQETQYF,TGTGCCAGCAGCCTCCCGGGACACCGCCAAGAGACCCAGTACTTC,TRBJ2-5,TRBV12-3/TRBV12-4,.,many
CARSESGTTTYEQYF,TGCGCCCGCAGTGAGTCCGGGACTACGACCTACGAGCAGTACTTC,TRBJ2-7,TRBV10-1,TRBD2,.
CASYLTGGGASQYF,TGTGCCAGCTACCTAACCGGTGGGGGTGCGTCCCAGTACTTC,TRBJ2-5,TRBV6-1,.,many
CASSSRTGGFASSYEQYF,TGTGCCAGCAGCTCACGGACAGGGGGTTTTGCGAGCTCCTACGAGCAGTACTTC,TRBJ2-7,TRBV14,TRBD1,many
CASSAHFNEQFF,TGTGCCAGCAGCGCCCACTTCAATGAGCAGTTCTTC,TRBJ2-1,TRBV9,.,many
CASSLIAYNNEQFF,TGTGCCAGCAGCTTAATAGCCTATAACAATGAGCAGTTCTTC,TRBJ2-1,TRBV7-3,.,many
CASLTGYEQYF,TGTGCCAGCCTCACAGGGTACGAGCAGTACTTC,TRBJ2-7,TRBV2,.,many
CARPTDCYGYTF,TGTGCCAGGCCGACGGATTGCTATGGCTACACCTTC,TRBJ1-2,TRBV24-1,.,many
CASSADRGLDTQYF,TGTGCCAGTAGTGCGGACAGGGGATTAGATACGCAGTATTTT,TRBJ2-3,TRBV19,TRBD1,.
CASSSPTSGSGITGELFF,TGTGCCAGCAGTTCCCCGACTAGCGGGAGTGGTATCACCGGGGAGCTGTTTTTT,TRBJ2-2,TRBV2,TRBD2,.
CASRDYTGRELFF,TGTGCCAGCAGGGACTACACCGGCCGGGAGCTGTTTTTT,TRBJ2-2,TRBV6-6,.,many